This T cell receptor (beta chain) comes out of a study of shared T cell receptors in the human thymus. V lost 4 bases and J lost 7, with 8 bases in between. This CDR3 comprises 13 residues. Germline V CDR1 and CDR2: LNHDA, SQIVND (reference sequence). This table comes from immunoSEQ multiplex PCR, and its TCRdb copy is limited to in-frame clones, with some not included. This table holds about 730,000 clones, approximately 85% found once. In addition, the sample was reused for a study of human thymus T cells. Turning to that study: Each of the donors was a healthy Finnish infant who was undergoing open corrective cardiac surgery for congenital heart defects. Obtained as resections during corrective heart surgery, the thymus tissue was then studied. Use of V and J genes seemed skewed within the thymic and blood repertoires. Thymic repertoires overlap heavily among unrelated individuals, related research has reported.

The receptor comes from a girl in the first two years of life with a congenital heart defect. This sequence joins TRBV19 and TRBJ1-6; D call uncertain. The specimen sequenced was thymocytes. The CDR3 region is CASSSNSNSPLHF. In DNA, the CDR3 is TGTGCCAGTAGTAGCAACAGCAATTCACCCCTCCACTTT.